Shown below are 25 T cell receptor beta chains from a single sample sequenced in a study of OX40 agonist ivuxolimab in advanced cancers. Produced via immunoSEQ multiplex PCR; TCRdb's table is partial and in-frame only. This table holds some 90,000 clones, roughly 90% found once. The sample was CD4+ or CD8+ T cells sorted from blood, taken in a trial of the OX40 agonist ivuxolimab. The receptors were sampled from an adult with an advanced solid tumor such as melanoma, head and neck, liver or kidney cancer.

In regard to this clone: Within the sample, other DNA sequences also encode this same CDR3. This chain uses TRBV4-1 with TRBJ2-1; D gene unclear. The ends were cut back, 1 base at V and 7 bases at J, with 5 bases in the middle. Per germline, CDR1 MGHRA and CDR2 YSYEKL. The CDR3 sequence is 12 residues long. The CDR3, as DNA: TGCGCCAGCAGCCAAGGTCTGAATGAGCAGTTCTTC. As protein: CASSQGLNEQFF.

The J gene is TRBJ1-5, the V gene TRBV29-1; D not resolved. From germline, CDR1 is SQVTM and CDR2 ANQGSEA. Between the trimmed V and J ends, which lost 4 bases and 1 base, there was a span of 8 bases. CDR3 length: 13 residues. The CDR3 region has the DNA TGCAGCGTTGCGGGAGGGAGCAATCAGCCCCAGCATTTT. It codes for CSVAGGSNQPQHF.

The chain couples TRBV6-5 to TRBJ1-2; 7 bases map to TRBD1. This CDR3 has 12 amino acids. V shed 5 bases, J shed 8 bases, and the junction held 5 bases outside the gene matches. Germline assignment: CDR1 MNHEY and CDR2 SVGAGI. The CDR3 bases are TGTGCCAGCAGTCGGGACAGAGAGGGCTACACCTTC. Residues: CASSRDREGYTF.

The chain recombines TRBV5-5 with TRBJ1-5; possible D gene TRBD1, 5 bases. CDR3 length: 15 residues. Per germline, CDR1 SGHKS and CDR2 YYEKEE (reference sequence). V gave up 4 bases and J gave up 0 bases, with 11 bases separating them. In nucleotides, the CDR3 is TGTGCCAGCAGCCCCTGGACAAGTAGCAATCAGCCCCAGCATTTT. Its protein is CASSPWTSSNQPQHF.

The rearrangement joins TRBV4-1 to TRBJ2-3; perhaps D is TRBD1 or TRBD2 (5 bases each). Trimming shortened V by 0 bases and J by 6 bases, and 13 bases separated the two germline ends. There are 15 residues in the CDR3. Germline V CDR1 and CDR2: MGHRA, YSYEKL. CDR3 in DNA: TGCGCCAGCAGCCAAGAATCCAGGGACGGCGATACGCAGTATTTT. Its protein product is CASSQESRDGDTQYF.

The J gene is TRBJ2-7, the V gene TRBV29-1; the D gene is possibly TRBD2 (5 bases). The length of the CDR3 is 14 residues. The germline V gene has CDR1 SQVTM and CDR2 ANQGSEA. The V end lost 0 bases, the J end lost 3 bases, and 12 bases lay between the germline ends. In nucleotides, the CDR3 is TGCAGCGTTGAAGAGGGATCTGGAGGCTACGAGCAGTACTTC. Residues: CSVEEGSGGYEQYF.

The V call is TRBV11-2, the J call TRBJ2-7, with D perhaps TRBD1 (5 bases). In germline, CDR1 is SGHAT, CDR2 FQNNGV. The CDR3 spans 14 residues. V was clipped by 5 bases and J by 7 bases, with 18 bases between them. The CDR3, as DNA: TGTGCCAGCAGCCCTAGTCGGGCAGGGAAAGAGCAGTACTTC. It encodes CASSPSRAGKEQYF.

This chain joins TRBV7-2 and TRBJ2-5, with 7 bases aligning to TRBD2. From germline, CDR1 is SGHTA and CDR2 FQGNSA. J lost 3 bases, V lost 2 bases, and 3 bases had no gene match. The CDR3 extends over 14 amino acids. The CDR3 loop is CASSLRGGEETQYF. CDR3 in DNA: TGTGCCAGCAGCTTAAGGGGAGGGGAAGAGACCCAGTACTTC.

V and J are TRBV5-1 and TRBJ1-2; no definite D call. The CDR3 contains 13 residues. The V gene lost 1 base and the J gene lost 4 bases, with 8 bases spanning the gap. Looked up from germline, CDR1 is SGHRS and CDR2 is YFSETQ. CDR3 loop: CASSLTNVYGYTF. As DNA, the CDR3 is TGCGCCAGCAGCTTGACAAACGTCTATGGCTACACCTTC.

The chain combines TRBV5-1 with TRBJ1-1, with TRBD1 as a possible D gene (6 bases). Germline CDR1 SGHRS, CDR2 YFSETQ. The CDR3 extends over 15 amino acids. Trimming took 6 bases from V and 0 from J, leaving 15 bases between them. The CDR3 sequence: CASTPGGPMNTEAFF. The CDR3 DNA follows: TGCGCCAGCACCCCTGGGGGGCCCATGAACACTGAAGCTTTCTTT.

The rearrangement joins TRBV11-2 to TRBJ2-4; a weak D match, TRBD1 (6 bases). The CDR3 is 12 amino acids. CDR1 is SGHAT, CDR2 FQNNGV, per germline. With 6 bases removed from V and 6 bases from J, the gap between germline ends came to 9 bases. The CDR3 bases are TGTGCCAGCAGTCTAGGGGGAAACATTCAGTACTTC. Translation gives CASSLGGNIQYF.

V and J are TRBV30 and TRBJ1-1, with D possibly matching TRBD1 (6 bases). Germline CDR1 and CDR2: GTSNPN and SVGIG (reference sequence). V lost 3 bases and J 5 bases, leaving 10 bases between the germline ends. The CDR3 contains 12 residues. DNA of the CDR3: TGTGCCTGGAGACAGGGAAAGACTGAAGCTTTCTTT. Translation: CAWRQGKTEAFF.

This chain connects TRBV19 to TRBJ2-1, with D possibly matching TRBD2 (5 bases). The length of the CDR3 is 15 residues. The V gene lost 1 base and the J gene lost 4 bases, with 11 bases spanning the gap. Germline V gene sequence: CDR1 LNHDA, CDR2 SQIVND (reference sequence). CDR3 loop: CASSIAGNRYNEQFF. The CDR3 DNA reads TGTGCCAGTAGTATAGCCGGGAATCGGTACAATGAGCAGTTCTTC.

The genes are TRBV6-5 and TRBJ2-5; TRBD1 matches 9 bases. V was pared by 0 bases and J by 1 base, with 3 bases of the junction left unmatched. The CDR3 has 16 amino acids. Looked up from germline, CDR1 is MNHEY and CDR2 is SVGAGI. The CDR3 nucleotides read TGTGCCAGCAGTTACTCGCCGGGACAGGGCCAAGAGACCCAGTACTTC. This translates into CASSYSPGQGQETQYF.

The V call is TRBV9, the J call TRBJ2-7; 8 bases are a match to TRBD2. The CDR3 sequence is 16 residues long. The V and J ends lost 0 bases and 4 bases, in that order; junction bases with no gene match: 9. Germline-derived CDR1 and CDR2 are SGDLS and YYNGEE. Written as DNA, the CDR3 is TGTGCCAGCAGCGTAGGTTCTAGCGGGCTGTTTTACGAGCAGTACTTC. Its protein is CASSVGSSGLFYEQYF.

The V call is TRBV7-2, the J call TRBJ2-3; TRBD2 matches at 7 bases. V lost 1 base and J lost 0; bases outside the gene matches: 10. The germline V gene has CDR1 SGHTA and CDR2 FQGNSA. The length of the CDR3 is 18 residues. The CDR3 region has the DNA TGTGCCAGCAGCTTAGTCGGCTTGAGCGGGGTTAGCACAGATACGCAGTATTTT. It translates to CASSLVGLSGVSTDTQYF.

This rearrangement joins TRBV5-4 to TRBJ2-2, with TRBD1 identical over 12 bases. This CDR3 spans 16 amino acids. Germline V gives CDR1 SGHNT, CDR2 YYREEE (reference sequence). Trimming at V came to 4 bases and at J to 4 bases, leaving 5 bases not matched to a gene. The CDR3 is CASSMGQGAGTGELFF. In nucleotides, the CDR3 is TGTGCCAGCAGCATGGGACAGGGGGCCGGCACCGGGGAGCTGTTTTTT.

This chain connects TRBV5-6 to TRBJ2-2; possibly TRBD1 for D (6 bases). Trimming pared 3 bases from V and 0 bases from J, leaving 12 bases between. The CDR3 contains 16 residues. Germline values: CDR1 SGHDT, CDR2 YYEEEE. The CDR3 DNA reads TGTGCCAGCAGCTGGGCCTGGACAGCGAACACCGGGGAGCTGTTTTTT. It is translated as CASSWAWTANTGELFF.

The gene calls are TRBV29-1 and TRBJ2-7; 10 nucleotides agree with TRBD2. Germline V CDR1 and CDR2: SQVTM, ANQGSEA. The trim removed 4 bases at V and 4 bases at J, leaving 4 bases unmatched. The CDR3 loop spans 13 amino acids. As DNA, the CDR3 is TGCAGCGTTGTTCTAGCGGGGGCTTACGAGCAGTACTTC. Amino acid sequence: CSVVLAGAYEQYF.

This clone has only a few counts. The gene calls are TRBV2 and TRBJ2-7; D could derive from TRBD1 or TRBD2 (7 bases each). This CDR3 contains 13 residues. Germline V CDR1 and CDR2: SNHLY, FYNNEI. With 6 bases removed from V and 4 bases from J, the gap between germline ends came to 13 bases. For the CDR3, the DNA is TGTGCCAGCAGCCACAGGGGAGGGTACGAGCAGTACTTC. Translating it yields CASSHRGGYEQYF.

This chain joins TRBV27 and TRBJ2-1, with D hard to call. CDR1 MNHEY and CDR2 SMNVEV come from the germline V gene (reference sequence). The CDR3 runs 12 residues. V was clipped by 9 bases and J by 4 bases, with 10 bases between them. CDR3 nucleotide sequence: TGTGCCAGTGGACGGATTTACAATGAGCAGTTCTTC. Translation gives CASGRIYNEQFF.

The chain employs TRBV19 and TRBJ2-3; D call uncertain. V gave up 0 bases and J gave up 0 bases, with 7 bases separating them. The CDR3 is 15 amino acids. Germline V lookup: CDR1 LNHDA, CDR2 SQIVND (reference sequence). CDR3 DNA: TGTGCCAGTAGTATAGACAGCTTTAGCACAGATACGCAGTATTTT. As protein: CASSIDSFSTDTQYF.

With respect to this clone: At one end, the junction sequence differs from germline, possibly due to a read error. The chain links TRBV7-7 to TRBJ2-2; a weak D match, TRBD2 (5 bases). Germline lookup yields CDR1 SSHAT and CDR2 FNYEAQ (reference sequence). This CDR3 has 17 residues. The CDR3 is CASSLDPSPGGAGELFF. CDR3 DNA sequence: TGTGCTAGCAGCTTAGATCCTAGCCCCGGTGGCGCCGGGGAGCTGTTTTTT.

V gene TRBV4-3 combines with J gene TRBJ2-2, with 8 bases identical to TRBD1. Losses at the gene ends were 1 base for V and 6 bases for J; bases not matched to a gene: 4. The CDR3 totals 15 residues. CDR1 and CDR2 (germline): LGHNA, YSLEER. CDR3 coding DNA: TGCGCCAGCAGCCAAGGTCGACAGGGGTCCGGGGAGCTGTTTTTT. This sequence encodes CASSQGRQGSGELFF.

This rearrangement joins TRBV11-2 to TRBJ2-1, with D unclear. The V end lost 1 base, the J end lost 8 bases, and 9 bases lay between the germline ends. CDR1 and CDR2 (germline): SGHAT, FQNNGV. The CDR3 runs to 13 residues. CDR3 residues: CASSLGILDEQFF. The CDR3 coding sequence is TGTGCCAGCAGCTTAGGAATTCTCGATGAGCAGTTCTTC.